These T cell receptor beta chains were read from a single sample in a study of T cells after yellow fever vaccination. TCRdb recomputed calls from the 5' RACE reads with MiXCR, one row per CDR3 protein. The sample contains over 300,000 distinct CDR3 sequences, approximately 4% of which appear only once. The specimen comprised PBMCs, sampled 5 days after the yellow fever booster vaccination. The receptors come from a young man who received the YFV17D yellow fever vaccine. Each CDR3 is given with its conserved first and last residue. Fields, in order: clone size, J gene, D gene, V gene, CDR3 DNA, CDR3 protein. D genes are given only for firm matches. Only some rows state a clone size, as once, few, many or a class for expanded clones.

size: many
J: TRBJ1-4
D: .
V: TRBV5-1
DNA: TGCGCCAGCAGCTTGGGCCCGGCAGCAACTAATGAAAAACTGTTTTTT
CDR3: CASSLGPAATNEKLFF

size: .
J: TRBJ1-2
D: TRBD1
V: TRBV7-2
DNA: TGTGCCAGCAGCTTAGGCGGGACAGGGTCTAACTATGGCTACACCTTC
CDR3: CASSLGGTGSNYGYTF

size: .
J: TRBJ1-1
D: .
V: TRBV5-4
DNA: TGTGCCAGCAGCTCCCCTTCGCAGGGTGAGAACACTGAAGCTTTCTTT
CDR3: CASSSPSQGENTEAFF

size: .
J: TRBJ2-1
D: TRBD2
V: TRBV6-4
DNA: TGTGCCAGCAGTGACTCTACGGGGGGGGGCTACAATGAGCAGTTCTTC
CDR3: CASSDSTGGGYNEQFF

size: few
J: TRBJ2-1
D: TRBD2
V: TRBV4-3
DNA: TGCGCCAGCAGCCAAGAATCGGGGACTAGCGGAGAGCAGTTCTTC
CDR3: CASSQESGTSGEQFF

size: .
J: TRBJ2-1
D: TRBD2
V: TRBV11-2
DNA: TGTGCCAGCAGCTTTAGCGGGCCGAATGAGCAGTTCTTC
CDR3: CASSFSGPNEQFF

size: .
J: TRBJ1-2
D: TRBD1
V: TRBV5-1
DNA: TGCGCCAGCAGCAGAAACGGACAGGGGTCTGACTATGGCTACACCTTC
CDR3: CASSRNGQGSDYGYTF

size: few
J: TRBJ1-2
D: TRBD1
V: TRBV25-1
DNA: TGTGCCAGCAGTGACCGCGGTGGACAGGGCAGGGGAGGCTACACCTTC
CDR3: CASSDRGGQGRGGYTF

size: many
J: TRBJ1-4
D: .
V: TRBV7-9
DNA: TGTGCCAGCAGTGCCTCGGAAAAACTGTTTTTT
CDR3: CASSASEKLFF

size: few
J: TRBJ1-1
D: TRBD1
V: TRBV12-3/TRBV12-4
DNA: TGTGCCAGCGCCCAACAGGGGATGAACACTGAAGCTTTCTTT
CDR3: CASAQQGMNTEAFF

size: .
J: TRBJ2-5
D: TRBD2
V: TRBV14
DNA: TGTGCCAGCAGCCGTAGACTAGCGTCCGTCCAAGAGACCCAGTACTTC
CDR3: CASSRRLASVQETQYF

size: .
J: TRBJ1-5
D: .
V: TRBV3-1
DNA: TGTGCCAGCAGCCAAGGGAACAGGAGGTATCAGCCCCAGCATTTT
CDR3: CASSQGNRRYQPQHF

size: many
J: TRBJ2-1
D: .
V: TRBV28
DNA: TGTGCCAGCAGTTTCGACAGCCTCAATGAGCAGTTCTTC
CDR3: CASSFDSLNEQFF

size: many
J: TRBJ1-2
D: .
V: TRBV20-1
DNA: TGCAGTGCTGGGAGTCTCTACACCTTC
CDR3: CSAGSLYTF

size: .
J: TRBJ2-3
D: TRBD1
V: TRBV7-6
DNA: TGTGCCAGCAGCGTCGGACAGGGGGACACAGATACGCAGTATTTT
CDR3: CASSVGQGDTDTQYF

size: few
J: TRBJ1-5
D: TRBD1
V: TRBV6-5
DNA: TGTGCCAGCAGTTACTCCGGACAGGGGAAGGAGCCCCAGCATTTT
CDR3: CASSYSGQGKEPQHF

size: many
J: TRBJ2-3
D: .
V: TRBV20-1
DNA: TGCAGTGCTAGGGCGGACTATAGTTTTGCAGATACGCAGTATTTT
CDR3: CSARADYSFADTQYF

size: once
J: TRBJ2-1
D: TRBD1
V: TRBV6-6
DNA: TGTGCCAGCAGAAACGGACAGGGAACTTACAATGAGCAGTTCTTC
CDR3: CASRNGQGTYNEQFF

size: many
J: TRBJ2-3
D: .
V: TRBV7-2
DNA: TGTGCCAGCAGCTTAGGGCAGGTCCACACAGATACGCAGTATTTT
CDR3: CASSLGQVHTDTQYF

size: .
J: TRBJ1-1
D: .
V: TRBV7-3
DNA: TGTGCCAGCAGCTTAAATGACGGACTTGAAGCTTTCTTT
CDR3: CASSLNDGLEAFF

size: many
J: TRBJ2-3
D: .
V: TRBV5-1
DNA: TGCGCCAGCAGCTTGGGAGATAAGGATACGCAGTATTTT
CDR3: CASSLGDKDTQYF

size: few
J: TRBJ2-1
D: .
V: TRBV5-1
DNA: TGCGCCAGCAGCAGAGGACAGCTGGGTTACAATGAGCAGTTCTTC
CDR3: CASSRGQLGYNEQFF

size: many
J: TRBJ2-1
D: .
V: TRBV11-2
DNA: TGTGCCAGCCGTCAATTGGGGGGGCAGGGTAATGAGCAGTTCTTC
CDR3: CASRQLGGQGNEQFF

size: .
J: TRBJ2-3
D: .
V: TRBV5-4
DNA: TGTGCCAGCGGCGCAGATACGCAGTATTTT
CDR3: CASGADTQYF

size: .
J: TRBJ1-6
D: .
V: TRBV6-6
DNA: TGTGCCAGCACCTCTCCCGGGGAGGGCCCCTCACCCCTCCACTTT
CDR3: CASTSPGEGPSPLHF

size: many
J: TRBJ2-7
D: TRBD1
V: TRBV5-1
DNA: TGCGCCAGCAGCCCCGGGACAGGGGTTGCGCAGCAGTACTTC
CDR3: CASSPGTGVAQQYF

size: many
J: TRBJ1-6
D: .
V: TRBV28
DNA: TGTGCCAGCAGTTCCGGGATACGGAATTCACCCCTCCACTTT
CDR3: CASSSGIRNSPLHF

size: .
J: TRBJ2-5
D: TRBD1
V: TRBV4-2
DNA: TGTGCCAGCAGCCCTACGACAGGGAGAGAGACCCAGTACTTC
CDR3: CASSPTTGRETQYF

size: .
J: TRBJ2-1
D: .
V: TRBV5-1
DNA: TGCGCCAGCAGCGTACCTTCTGGTGGGGTCTACAATGAGCAGTTCTTC
CDR3: CASSVPSGGVYNEQFF

size: .
J: TRBJ2-7
D: TRBD1
V: TRBV7-2
DNA: TGTGCCAGCAGCTTAGTACCCCGACAGGGACCCTACGAGCAGTACTTC
CDR3: CASSLVPRQGPYEQYF

size: few
J: TRBJ2-3
D: TRBD1
V: TRBV5-1
DNA: TGCGCCAGCGCCCCGGGACAGAGCACAGATACGCAGTATTTT
CDR3: CASAPGQSTDTQYF

size: few
J: TRBJ2-3
D: TRBD1
V: TRBV7-9
DNA: TGTGCCAGCAGCCCTCACAGGGGGAAGTCAGATACGCAGTATTTT
CDR3: CASSPHRGKSDTQYF

size: many
J: TRBJ1-6
D: .
V: TRBV28
DNA: TGTGCCAGCAGTTTATCGGTATCTCCCCTCCACTTT
CDR3: CASSLSVSPLHF

size: .
J: TRBJ1-2
D: .
V: TRBV5-1
DNA: TGCGCCAGCAGCTTGGGGAGGGGTTCTGGCTACACCTTC
CDR3: CASSLGRGSGYTF

size: many
J: TRBJ2-3
D: TRBD2
V: TRBV6-1
DNA: TGTGCCAGCAAGGGCGGGGGGGCGAATACGCAGTATTTT
CDR3: CASKGGGANTQYF

size: many
J: TRBJ2-5
D: TRBD2
V: TRBV5-1
DNA: TGCGCCAGCAGCCCAGGACTAGTCGTGGAGACCCAGTACTTC
CDR3: CASSPGLVVETQYF

size: .
J: TRBJ2-3
D: TRBD2
V: TRBV10-3
DNA: TGTGCCATCAGTGAGAACTCGGGGGGGTTCGGAGATACGCAGTATTTT
CDR3: CAISENSGGFGDTQYF

size: .
J: TRBJ2-2
D: .
V: TRBV4-1
DNA: TGCGCCAGCAGCCAGGGCGGTATAGGGGGGGGCCTCACCGGGGAGCTGTTTTTT
CDR3: CASSQGGIGGGLTGELFF

size: few
J: TRBJ1-4
D: TRBD1
V: TRBV2
DNA: TGTGCCAGCGGGGGACAGGGATTTGAAAAACTGTTTTTT
CDR3: CASGGQGFEKLFF

size: few
J: TRBJ1-6
D: TRBD1
V: TRBV25-1
DNA: TGTGCCAGCAGTCAAACCGGGACAGGGACAAGTAGTTCACCCCTCCACTTT
CDR3: CASSQTGTGTSSSPLHF

size: few
J: TRBJ2-1
D: TRBD2
V: TRBV7-9
DNA: TGTGCCAGCAGCTTGTCCGGGAGGGAGCCGGTCAATCCCGAGCAGTTCTTC
CDR3: CASSLSGREPVNPEQFF

size: few
J: TRBJ2-3
D: TRBD1
V: TRBV20-1
DNA: TGCAGTGGACGGGCGGACAGGGTTGAGACAGATACGCAGTATTTT
CDR3: CSGRADRVETDTQYF

size: .
J: TRBJ2-1
D: TRBD1
V: TRBV10-3
DNA: TGTGCCATCAGTGATGGGACAGGGGTTCCCATTACCTACAATGAGCAGTTCTTC
CDR3: CAISDGTGVPITYNEQFF

size: many
J: TRBJ2-3
D: TRBD2
V: TRBV3-1
DNA: TGTGCCAGCAGCCCGACTAGCGGAGTCACAGATACGCAGTATTTT
CDR3: CASSPTSGVTDTQYF

size: .
J: TRBJ1-2
D: TRBD1
V: TRBV7-9
DNA: TGTGCCAGCAGCTTAGGTCGGACAGGGTCGTTGGAAGACTATGGCTACACCTTC
CDR3: CASSLGRTGSLEDYGYTF

size: few
J: TRBJ2-3
D: .
V: TRBV11-1
DNA: TGTGCCAGCAGCTCTCCCGGACTTGGCACAGATACGCAGTATTTT
CDR3: CASSSPGLGTDTQYF

size: .
J: TRBJ2-7
D: .
V: TRBV11-2
DNA: TGTGCCAGCAGCTTAGTATCCGGGTCCTACGAGCAGTACTTC
CDR3: CASSLVSGSYEQYF